This note documents a single T cell receptor (beta chain) sequence. Its antigen is unidentified. Germline CDR1 reads KGHSH; CDR2 reads LQKENI. Trimming left V 3 bases short and J 1 base short, with 6 bases between. The CDR3 contains 13 residues. Assay used: immunoSEQ multiplex PCR; TCRdb lists only in-frame clones, some missing. The sample has some 140,000 clones, roughly 93% seen once. This specimen belongs to a study of T cell responses to AZD1222 COVID-19 vaccine. Study-wide context: Both about-4-week and about-12-week second-dose recipients were combined.

Study findings and constraints: There were mostly white British donors and more females than males, and clonal diversity was possibly underestimated. Just six people given AZD1222 tested seropositive at baseline.

This clonotype originated in an adult in good health. The rearrangement links TRBV18 to TRBJ1-1; D gene unclear. Source: peripheral blood, taken on day 0 of AZD1222 vaccination. DNA for the CDR3: TGTGCCAGCTCACCGGACGGGAACACTGAAGCTTTCTTT. This translates into CASSPDGNTEAFF.